This paragraph reports one TCR beta chain. Antigen specificity is unknown. The data are from a study of siplizumab effects on memory and regulatory T cells. Study-wide findings and caveats: The authors did not confirm suppressive function in proliferating Tregs from siplizumab cultures. Naive T cells seemed more diverse than memory cells and seemed major alloresponse contributors. Naive or memory phenotype was unassignable for roughly 75-96% of proliferating CD4+ or CD8+ clones.

TCRdb's copy holds only in-frame clones and misses some; the assay was immunoSEQ multiplex PCR. The sample includes approximately 60,000 clones, 79% of them seen just once. Germline V lookup: CDR1 MDHEN, CDR2 SYDVKM. The CDR3 sequence is 14 residues long. With 7 bases removed from V and 5 bases from J, the gap between germline ends came to 17 bases. Sequencing was done on a sample of memory CD4+ T cells sorted from blood. The rearrangement uses TRBV28 and TRBJ1-1; D perhaps matches TRBD1 (5 bases). The TCR comes from a human donor in good health. The CDR3 region has the DNA TGTGCCAGCACCCAGGGCGGAATATGGACTGAAGCTTTCTTT. The encoded protein is CASTQGGIWTEAFF.